These T cell receptor beta chains were read from a single sample in a study of tumor and adjacent non-tumor tissue in lung cancer. TCRdb called the multiplex PCR reads again in MiXCR, with one record for every CDR3 protein. The table lists 120,000 to 150,000 distinct CDR3 sequences, roughly 70% of them singletons, with approximately 18% in the top ten. Source material: lung tumor tissue. All receptors come from a man aged 55 to 70 with small cell lung cancer. Both conserved end residues are part of each CDR3. The D gene is left open where the match is weak. Clone size is given for some rows only: seen once, a few or many times, or a class if the clone is expanded.

- TRBJ2-3 TRBV10-3 - TGTGCCATCAGTTCTAGCGGGACAGGGAGCACAGATACGCAGTATTTT CAISSSGTGSTDTQYF
- TRBJ2-1 TRBV11-2 TRBD2 TGTGCCAGCAGCCACCGGGGTGGGACTAGCGGGAATAGTGAGCAATTCTTC CASSHRGGTSGNSEQFF
- TRBJ2-2 TRBV7-8 TRBD2 TGTGCCAGCAATCCCGGGACTAGCCATAACACCGGGGAGCTGTTTTTT CASNPGTSHNTGELFF
many TRBJ1-1 TRBV29-1 - TGCAGCGTTGAAGACCCCCACCATCGAGGGGCTTTCTTT CSVEDPHHRGAFF
- TRBJ2-5 TRBV20-1 TRBD2 TGCAGTGCTAGGGGCGGACTAGCGGGAGGCCGCCAAGAGACCCAGTACTTC CSARGGLAGGRQETQYF
many TRBJ2-7 TRBV29-1 - TGCAGCGTTGGAGGGCCCTACGAGCAGTACTTC CSVGGPYEQYF
- TRBJ2-5 TRBV20-1 TRBD2 TGCAGTCCTAGAGTGATTGGCGGGAGAGGAGAGACCCAGTACTTC CSPRVIGGRGETQYF
- TRBJ1-1 TRBV29-1 - TGCAACGCCGAAAAGGACGGTATGAACATTGAAGCTTTCTTT CNAEKDGMNIEAFF
- TRBJ2-3 TRBV24-1 - TGTGCCACCAGTGATTGGGGGGGGGCCACAGATACGCAGTATTTT CATSDWGGATDTQYF
few TRBJ2-6 TRBV7-9 - TGTGCCAGCAGCTTAGCTCTACGATCTGGGGCCAACGTCCTGACTTTC CASSLALRSGANVLTF
- TRBJ2-3 TRBV20-1 - TGCAGTGCTAGAGAAGGAGGGTTAGGCACAGATAAGCAGTATTTT CSAREGGLGTDKQYF
many TRBJ2-7 TRBV4-1 TRBD1 TGCGCCAGCAGCCGCCGCCCCCGGACAGGAATCTCCTACGAGCAGTACTTC CASSRRPRTGISYEQYF
once TRBJ2-7 TRBV20-1 - TGCAGTGCGTGCCAGGGTCAGGACGAGCAGTACTTC CSACQGQDEQYF